This TCR beta chain was captured in a study of T-cell memory formation after mild COVID-19. CDR3 size: 15 residues. With 6 bases clipped from V and 5 bases from J, the junction kept 7 bases outside the gene matches. Per germline, CDR1 MNHNY and CDR2 SVGAGI (reference sequence). TCRdb redid the calling of the 5' RACE reads with MiXCR, one entry per CDR3 protein. Of around 250,000 distinct CDR3 sequences in the sample, over 8.5% were seen once. V gene TRBV6-6 combines with J gene TRBJ2-7; the match to TRBD2 covers 13 bases. Sample: PBMCs or a T cell subset sorted from them (not recorded which). This sequence was found in a man younger than 30 who had mild COVID-19 (a few samples of this study predate the infection). Cell type and time point are not known. CDR3 bases: TGTGCCAGCAGATCTACTAGCGGGGGGGTGGACGAGCAGTACTTC. Translation: CASRSTSGGVDEQYF.